This TCR beta chain was obtained from a study of blood T cell repertoires in COVID-19. For the study at large: Samples of COVID-19 (acute and convalescent) were obtained from the United States, Italy and Spain.

Only in-frame clones appear in the TCRdb table, and some are missing; sequencing was by immunoSEQ multiplex PCR. Of 200,000 to 250,000 clones listed, around 90% were seen once; the top ten hold around 12%. The sequencing sample was made of peripheral blood. This receptor was taken from a woman between 18 and 30 years old who had recovered from COVID-19.

The CDR3 coding sequence is TGTGCCAGCAGCCAAGCGGAACGGGCTCCTTCTAGCGAGCAGTTCTTC. Its protein is CASSQAERAPSSEQFF. The chain uses TRBV3-1 (or the pseudogene TRBV3-2) and TRBJ2-1, with D perhaps matching TRBD2 (5 bases). The V gene's germline CDR1 is LGHDT and CDR2 YNNKEL (reference sequence). CDR3 length equals 16 residues. Trimming stripped 1 base from V and 10 bases from J, with 20 bases between.